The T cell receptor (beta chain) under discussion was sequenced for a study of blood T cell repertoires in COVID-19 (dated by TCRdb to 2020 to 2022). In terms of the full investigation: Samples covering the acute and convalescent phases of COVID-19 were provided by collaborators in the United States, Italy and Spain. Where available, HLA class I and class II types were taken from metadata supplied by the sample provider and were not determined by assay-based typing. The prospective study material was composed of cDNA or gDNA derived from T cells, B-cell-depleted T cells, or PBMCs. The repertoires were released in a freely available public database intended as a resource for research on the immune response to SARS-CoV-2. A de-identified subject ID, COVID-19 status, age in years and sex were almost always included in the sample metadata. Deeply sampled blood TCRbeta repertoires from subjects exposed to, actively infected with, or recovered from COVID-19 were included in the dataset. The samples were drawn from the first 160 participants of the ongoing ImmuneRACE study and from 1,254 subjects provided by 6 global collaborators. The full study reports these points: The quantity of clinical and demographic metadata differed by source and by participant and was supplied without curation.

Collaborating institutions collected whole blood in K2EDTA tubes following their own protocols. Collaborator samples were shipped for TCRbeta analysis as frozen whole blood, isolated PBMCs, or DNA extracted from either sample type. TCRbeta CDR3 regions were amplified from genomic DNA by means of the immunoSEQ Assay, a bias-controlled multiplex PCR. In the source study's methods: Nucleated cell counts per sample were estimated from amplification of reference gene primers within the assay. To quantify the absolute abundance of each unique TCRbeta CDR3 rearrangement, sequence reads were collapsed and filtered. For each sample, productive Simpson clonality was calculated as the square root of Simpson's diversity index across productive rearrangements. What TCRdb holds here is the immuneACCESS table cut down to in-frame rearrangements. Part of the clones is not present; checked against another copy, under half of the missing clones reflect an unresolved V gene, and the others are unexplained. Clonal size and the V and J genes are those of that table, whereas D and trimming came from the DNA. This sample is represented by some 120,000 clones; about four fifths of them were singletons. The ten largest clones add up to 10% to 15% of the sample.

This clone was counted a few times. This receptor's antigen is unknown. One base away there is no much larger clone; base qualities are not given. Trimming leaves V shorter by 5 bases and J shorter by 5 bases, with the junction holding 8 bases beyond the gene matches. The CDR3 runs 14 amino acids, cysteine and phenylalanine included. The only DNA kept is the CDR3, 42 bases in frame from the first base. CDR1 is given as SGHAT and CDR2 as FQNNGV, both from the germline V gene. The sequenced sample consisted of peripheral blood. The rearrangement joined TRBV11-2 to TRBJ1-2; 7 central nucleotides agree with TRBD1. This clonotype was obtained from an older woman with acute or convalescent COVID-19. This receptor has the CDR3 CASSPSQQGYGYTF. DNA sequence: TGTGCCAGCAGCCCAAGCCAACAGGGGTATGGCTACACCTTC.